The clone carrying this T cell receptor (beta chain) was seen only a few times. Its antigen remains unidentified. TCRdb called the 5' RACE reads again in MiXCR, with one record for every CDR3 protein. The table lists some 16,000 distinct CDR3 sequences, approximately 6.2% of them singletons, with 15% to 20% in the top ten. V shed 4 bases, J shed 6 bases, and the junction held 2 bases outside the gene matches. Germline V lookup: CDR1 MNHEY, CDR2 SMNVEV (reference sequence). The CDR3 sequence is 14 residues long. The data belong to a study of spatial heterogeneity in lung cancer. General study findings and limits: Mutation tallies in tumors tracked expanded intratumoral alpha and beta TCR counts. Approximate estimated coverage of tumor T cells amounted to approximately 6.8% for alpha and over 12% for beta chains.

Time point in this sample: sample taken at primary tumor resection. In each case, whole RNA from tumor, nontumor lung or frozen PBMC was sequenced unsorted. The J gene is TRBJ2-3, the V gene TRBV27, with 12 bases identical to TRBD1. The sample consisted of lung tumor tissue, taken at surgery. This receptor was taken from a female donor with early-stage non-small cell lung cancer. In DNA, the CDR3 is TGTGCCAGCAGTTGGGGACAGGGGGCCGATACGCAGTATTTT. This translates into CASSWGQGADTQYF.